The 9 T cell receptor beta chains given below trace back to one sample, sequenced in a study of blood T cells in healthy people across ages. A second roughly 6 to 11 cycle PCR used barcoded and J-beta primers. TCRdb recomputed calls from the 5' RACE reads with MiXCR, one row per CDR3 protein. The data hold 600,000 to 1,000,000 distinct CDR3 sequences, with just under 25% observed a single time. These same data were also listed under a study on T cells of mothers and their children.

The sample taken for sequencing was blood. These TCRs come from a boy under 18 in good health.

The gene calls are TRBV7-2 and TRBJ2-7; 10 bases map to TRBD2. The CDR3 is made up of 15 amino acids. V shed 5 bases and J 4 bases; nucleotides not matched to a gene: 8. Germline values: CDR1 SGHTA, CDR2 FQGNSA. CDR3 residues: CASSPDSGGIYEQYF. CDR3 bases: TGTGCCAGCAGCCCGGATAGCGGGGGGATTTACGAGCAGTACTTC.

This clonotype showed up just a few times. This sequence joins TRBV4-3 and TRBJ2-7; 9 bases match TRBD2. The V and J ends lost 1 base and 2 bases, in that order; junction bases with no gene match: 3. The CDR3 consists of 15 residues. CDR1 and CDR2 (germline): LGHNA, YSLEER. DNA of the CDR3: TGCGCCAGCAGCCAAGTGCTAGCGGGAACCTACGAGCAGTACTTC. Protein sequence: CASSQVLAGTYEQYF.

This chain uses TRBV6-6 with TRBJ1-3; D perhaps matches TRBD1 (6 bases). Germline CDR1 is MNHNY and CDR2 is SVGAGI (reference sequence). The CDR3 extends over 16 amino acids. V was pared by 0 bases and J by 0 bases, with 9 bases between. Here the CDR3 reads CASSYSGALSGNTIYF. CDR3 DNA sequence: TGTGCCAGCAGTTACTCGGGGGCCCTCTCTGGAAACACCATATATTTT.

The chain uses TRBV27 and TRBJ2-1; 16 bases are a match to TRBD2. This CDR3 comprises 15 residues. CDR1 MNHEY and CDR2 SMNVEV come from the germline V gene (reference sequence). The ends lost 5 bases at V and 9 bases at J; junction bases unmatched: 4. The CDR3 DNA reads as TGTGCCAGCAGTGGGACTAGCGGGGGGGCAGGTGAGCAGTTCTTC. It translates to CASSGTSGGAGEQFF.

This clonotype was found a few times. The chain couples TRBV29-1 to TRBJ2-3; D is uncertain. CDR1 SQVTM and CDR2 ANQGSEA come from the germline V gene. The CDR3 spans 12 residues. V was pared by 5 bases and J by 2 bases, with 8 bases between. In DNA form, the CDR3 reads TGCAGCGTTCGCACAGACACAGATACGCAGTATTTT. Translating gives CSVRTDTDTQYF.

This clonotype was counted between two and nine times. CDR3 region: CASSWGGYTEAFF. DNA of the CDR3: TGTGCCAGCAGCTGGGGGGGCTACACTGAAGCTTTCTTT. The chain combines TRBV7-9 with TRBJ1-1, with D maybe TRBD1 (6 bases). The CDR3 totals 13 residues. The V end was cut by 4 bases, the J end by 3 bases, with 9 bases between. Germline values: CDR1 SEHNR, CDR2 FQNEAQ (reference sequence).

This chain connects TRBV14 to TRBJ2-5; weak D call: TRBD2 (6 bases). Trimming removed 5 bases at V and 7 bases at J, with 14 bases between. The CDR3 is 13 amino acids. The V gene's germline CDR1 is SGHDN and CDR2 FVKESK. The CDR3 DNA reads TGTGCCAGCAGCGCCCATCCGCGGGGGACCCAGTACTTC. Its protein product is CASSAHPRGTQYF.

The chain joins TRBV5-1 to TRBJ2-7, with TRBD1 matching over 8 bases. This CDR3 comprises 14 residues. Germline CDR1 SGHRS, CDR2 YFSETQ. V lost 4 bases, J lost 9 bases, and 12 bases stayed unmatched. CDR3 nucleotide sequence: TGCGCCAGCAGCGGCGGACAGGGAGAGGGTGCGCAGTACTTC. This gives the protein CASSGGQGEGAQYF. The complete variable domain, with remaining parts taken from reference TRBV5-1 and TRBJ2-7, reads KAGVTQTPRYLIKTRGQQVTLSCSPISGHRSVSWYQQTPGQGLQFLFEYFSETQRNKGNFPGRFSGRQFSNSRSEMNVSTLELGDSALYLCASSGGQGEGAQYFGPGTRLTVT.

In this sample, this clonotype turned up a few times. One junction end does not reproduce the germline sequence, and a read error may be involved. The chain carries TRBV20-1 and TRBJ2-6; TRBD1 is a possible D gene (6 bases). Germline V gene data show CDR1 as DFQATT and CDR2 as SNEGSKA (reference sequence). The CDR3 is 16 residues long. DNA of the CDR3: TGCAGTGCTAGACTCACAGGGATCTCTGGGGTCAACGTCCTGACTTTC. It specifies CSARLTGISGVNVLTF.